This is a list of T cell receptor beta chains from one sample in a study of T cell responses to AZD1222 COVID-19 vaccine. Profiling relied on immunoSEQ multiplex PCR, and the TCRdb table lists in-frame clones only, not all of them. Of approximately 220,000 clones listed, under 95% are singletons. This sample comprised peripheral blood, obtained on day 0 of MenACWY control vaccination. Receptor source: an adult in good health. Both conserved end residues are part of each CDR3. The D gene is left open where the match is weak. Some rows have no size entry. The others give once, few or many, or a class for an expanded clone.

CDR3aa: CAWTGQVDSPLHF
CDR3nt: TGTGCCTGGACGGGGCAGGTGGATTCACCCCTCCACTTT
j_gene: TRBJ1-6
v_gene: TRBV30
d_gene: .
len: 13
abundance: .

CDR3aa: CASSILGSSNTEAFF
CDR3nt: TGTGCCAGTAGTATCCTCGGGTCCTCGAACACTGAAGCTTTCTTT
j_gene: TRBJ1-1
v_gene: TRBV19
d_gene: .
len: 15
abundance: .

CDR3aa: CAGMKGGAGELFF
CDR3nt: TGTGCCGGAATGAAGGGCGGGGCCGGGGAGCTGTTTTTT
j_gene: TRBJ2-2
v_gene: TRBV6-6
d_gene: .
len: 13
abundance: .

CDR3aa: CASSEWGFLGDTGELFF
CDR3nt: TGTGCCAGCAGTGAATGGGGCTTCCTCGGTGACACCGGGGAGCTGTTTTTT
j_gene: TRBJ2-2
v_gene: TRBV25-1
d_gene: .
len: 17
abundance: once

CDR3aa: CASSPRTSGGHEQFF
CDR3nt: TGTGCCAGCAGCCCCAGGACTAGCGGGGGACATGAGCAGTTCTTC
j_gene: TRBJ2-1
v_gene: TRBV3-1/TRBV3-2
d_gene: TRBD2
len: 15
abundance: .

CDR3aa: CASSTKHAGELFF
CDR3nt: TGTGCCAGCAGCACGAAGCACGCCGGGGAGCTGTTTTTT
j_gene: TRBJ2-2
v_gene: TRBV6-6
d_gene: .
len: 13
abundance: .

CDR3aa: CASSMSAGNTIYF
CDR3nt: TGTGCCAGTAGTATGAGCGCTGGAAACACCATATATTTT
j_gene: TRBJ1-3
v_gene: TRBV19
d_gene: .
len: 13
abundance: .

CDR3aa: CATSDSGTGGYEQYF
CDR3nt: TGTGCCACCAGTGATTCGGGGACAGGGGGCTACGAGCAGTACTTC
j_gene: TRBJ2-7
v_gene: TRBV24-1
d_gene: TRBD1
len: 15
abundance: .

CDR3aa: CASAIRQLIGTGELFF
CDR3nt: TGTGCCAGCGCCATCAGGCAATTGATAGGAACCGGGGAGCTGTTTTTT
j_gene: TRBJ2-2
v_gene: TRBV27
d_gene: .
len: 16
abundance: .

CDR3aa: CASSENPGKLFF
CDR3nt: TGTGCCAGCAGTGAAAACCCTGGAAAACTGTTTTTT
j_gene: TRBJ1-4
v_gene: TRBV12-3/TRBV12-4
d_gene: .
len: 12
abundance: .

CDR3aa: CASSLDRGEGGYTF
CDR3nt: TGCGCCAGCAGCTTGGACAGGGGAGAGGGAGGCTACACCTTC
j_gene: TRBJ1-2
v_gene: TRBV5-1
d_gene: TRBD1
len: 14
abundance: .

CDR3aa: CASSPSERGYTF
CDR3nt: TGTGCCAGCAGCCCCTCAGAGAGAGGCTACACCTTC
j_gene: TRBJ1-2
v_gene: TRBV6-2/TRBV6-3
d_gene: .
len: 12
abundance: .

CDR3aa: CASSLRDRGVIGFF
CDR3nt: TGTGCCAGCAGCCTTCGAGACAGGGGGGTAATAGGGTTCTTC
j_gene: TRBJ2-1
v_gene: TRBV5-8
d_gene: TRBD1
len: 14
abundance: .

CDR3aa: CASSFGSANQPQHF
CDR3nt: TGTGCCAGCAGTTTCGGGAGCGCTAATCAGCCCCAGCATTTT
j_gene: TRBJ1-5
v_gene: TRBV27
d_gene: .
len: 14
abundance: .

CDR3aa: CASSQNRQNLYGYTF
CDR3nt: TGTGCCAGCAGCCAAAATCGACAGAATCTCTATGGCTACACCTTC
j_gene: TRBJ1-2
v_gene: TRBV3-1/TRBV3-2
d_gene: .
len: 15
abundance: .

CDR3aa: CASSPESAANSPLHF
CDR3nt: TGTGCCAGCTCACCAGAGTCGGCGGCTAATTCACCCCTCCACTTT
j_gene: TRBJ1-6
v_gene: TRBV18
d_gene: .
len: 15
abundance: .

CDR3aa: CASSRGGAVAYEQYF
CDR3nt: TGTGCCAGTAGTAGAGGGGGGGCAGTTGCTTACGAGCAGTACTTC
j_gene: TRBJ2-7
v_gene: TRBV19
d_gene: .
len: 15
abundance: .

CDR3aa: CAWREGQFYYGYTF
CDR3nt: TGTGCCTGGAGGGAAGGACAGTTCTACTATGGCTACACCTTC
j_gene: TRBJ1-2
v_gene: TRBV30
d_gene: .
len: 14
abundance: .

CDR3aa: CASSLISARGQETQYF
CDR3nt: TGTGCCAGCAGCCTGATTTCCGCCCGGGGGCAAGAGACCCAGTACTTC
j_gene: TRBJ2-5
v_gene: TRBV3-1/TRBV3-2
d_gene: .
len: 16
abundance: .

CDR3aa: CASSVGHRSTNEKLFF
CDR3nt: TGTGCCAGCAGTGTTGGACACCGATCAACTAATGAAAAACTGTTTTTT
j_gene: TRBJ1-4
v_gene: TRBV2
d_gene: .
len: 16
abundance: .

CDR3aa: CASSASRTRRAGGNTIYF
CDR3nt: TGTGCCAGCAGCGCTAGTAGGACCCGCCGGGCAGGAGGAAACACCATATATTTT
j_gene: TRBJ1-3
v_gene: TRBV7-2
d_gene: .
len: 18
abundance: .

CDR3aa: CASRNRGDRTEAFF
CDR3nt: TGTGCCAGCAGAAACAGGGGCGACAGGACTGAAGCTTTCTTT
j_gene: TRBJ1-1
v_gene: TRBV2
d_gene: TRBD1
len: 14
abundance: .

CDR3aa: CASSRDRGNYGYTF
CDR3nt: TGTGCCAGTAGTCGGGACAGAGGGAACTATGGCTACACCTTC
j_gene: TRBJ1-2
v_gene: TRBV19
d_gene: TRBD1
len: 14
abundance: .

CDR3aa: CASSPGGGLSEKLFF
CDR3nt: TGTGCCAGCAGCCCCGGCGGGGGGCTATCTGAAAAACTGTTTTTT
j_gene: TRBJ1-4
v_gene: TRBV11-2
d_gene: .
len: 15
abundance: .

CDR3aa: CASSPPGGSEQFF
CDR3nt: TGCGCCAGCAGCCCCCCAGGGGGGAGCGAGCAGTTCTTC
j_gene: TRBJ2-1
v_gene: TRBV5-1
d_gene: .
len: 13
abundance: .

CDR3aa: CASSLDGVYGYTF
CDR3nt: TGTGCCAGCAGCTTAGATGGGGTCTATGGCTACACCTTC
j_gene: TRBJ1-2
v_gene: TRBV7-6
d_gene: .
len: 13
abundance: .

CDR3aa: CASSKEIGSRGSYEQYF
CDR3nt: TGTGCCAGCAGCAAAGAGATCGGCAGCCGAGGGTCCTACGAGCAGTACTTC
j_gene: TRBJ2-7
v_gene: TRBV21-1
d_gene: .
len: 17
abundance: .

CDR3aa: CASSDIGQAGEKLFF
CDR3nt: TGTGCCAGCAGTGATATTGGACAGGCGGGAGAAAAACTGTTTTTT
j_gene: TRBJ1-4
v_gene: TRBV2
d_gene: TRBD1
len: 15
abundance: once

CDR3aa: CASSLGGDTSYEQYF
CDR3nt: TGTGCCAGCAGCTTAGGAGGGGACACCTCCTACGAGCAGTACTTC
j_gene: TRBJ2-7
v_gene: TRBV7-6
d_gene: .
len: 15
abundance: .

CDR3aa: CAWSVNRMNTEAFF
CDR3nt: TGTGCCTGGAGTGTCAACAGAATGAACACTGAAGCTTTCTTT
j_gene: TRBJ1-1
v_gene: TRBV30
d_gene: .
len: 14
abundance: once

CDR3aa: CASRQGTGGDNEQFF
CDR3nt: TGTGCCAGTAGACAGGGGACAGGGGGGGACAATGAGCAGTTCTTC
j_gene: TRBJ2-1
v_gene: TRBV19
d_gene: TRBD1
len: 15
abundance: .

CDR3aa: CATRPGSTEAFF
CDR3nt: TGTGCCACCCGCCCAGGGAGCACTGAAGCTTTCTTT
j_gene: TRBJ1-1
v_gene: TRBV7-9
d_gene: .
len: 12
abundance: .

CDR3aa: CASRQENTEAFF
CDR3nt: TGTGCCAGTAGACAGGAGAACACTGAAGCTTTCTTT
j_gene: TRBJ1-1
v_gene: TRBV19
d_gene: .
len: 12
abundance: .

CDR3aa: CASSLWGQGGYQPQHF
CDR3nt: TGTGCCAGCAGCTTGTGGGGACAGGGAGGGTATCAGCCCCAGCATTTT
j_gene: TRBJ1-5
v_gene: TRBV7-2
d_gene: TRBD1
len: 16
abundance: once

CDR3aa: CASRTTGGGNTIYF
CDR3nt: TGTGCCAGCAGGACTACAGGGGGAGGAAACACCATATATTTT
j_gene: TRBJ1-3
v_gene: TRBV6-5
d_gene: TRBD1
len: 14
abundance: .

CDR3aa: CASSEAWGPEQPQHF
CDR3nt: TGTGCCAGCAGTGAAGCGTGGGGGCCGGAACAGCCCCAGCATTTT
j_gene: TRBJ1-5
v_gene: TRBV2
d_gene: .
len: 15
abundance: .

CDR3aa: CASSNTMNTEAFF
CDR3nt: TGTGCCTCCTCGAACACAATGAACACTGAAGCTTTCTTT
j_gene: TRBJ1-1
v_gene: TRBV3-1/TRBV3-2
d_gene: .
len: 13
abundance: .

CDR3aa: CASSKRAATNEKLFF
CDR3nt: TGTGCCAGTAGTAAGAGGGCCGCAACTAATGAAAAACTGTTTTTT
j_gene: TRBJ1-4
v_gene: TRBV19
d_gene: .
len: 15
abundance: .

CDR3aa: CASSSTLNSPLHF
CDR3nt: TGTGCCAGCTCGTCGACCCTTAATTCACCCCTCCACTTT
j_gene: TRBJ1-6
v_gene: TRBV18
d_gene: .
len: 13
abundance: .

CDR3aa: CSVGRAGETQYF
CDR3nt: TGCAGCGTTGGTAGGGCCGGGGAGACCCAGTACTTC
j_gene: TRBJ2-5
v_gene: TRBV29-1
d_gene: .
len: 12
abundance: .

CDR3aa: CASSYSRDSPSGQFF
CDR3nt: TGTGCCAGCAGTTACTCGAGGGACAGCCCCTCGGGGCAGTTCTTC
j_gene: TRBJ2-1
v_gene: TRBV6-5
d_gene: TRBD1
len: 15
abundance: .

CDR3aa: CASRDVAGGDNEQFF
CDR3nt: TGCGCCAGCAGGGACGTAGCGGGGGGGGACAATGAGCAGTTCTTC
j_gene: TRBJ2-1
v_gene: TRBV10-2
d_gene: TRBD2
len: 15
abundance: .

CDR3aa: CASSKSEQYTQYF
CDR3nt: TGTGCCAGCAGCAAGTCCGAGCAATATACGCAGTATTTT
j_gene: TRBJ2-3
v_gene: TRBV6-6
d_gene: .
len: 13
abundance: .

CDR3aa: CASSQGNLNSGNTIYF
CDR3nt: TGTGCCAGCAGCCAAGGTAACCTAAACTCTGGAAACACCATATATTTT
j_gene: TRBJ1-3
v_gene: TRBV3-1/TRBV3-2
d_gene: .
len: 16
abundance: .

CDR3aa: CASGSPATTTDTQYF
CDR3nt: TGTGCTAGTGGTTCCCCGGCCACGACCACAGATACGCAGTATTTT
j_gene: TRBJ2-3
v_gene: TRBV12-5
d_gene: .
len: 15
abundance: .

CDR3aa: CASSLRQGGSYNSPLHF
CDR3nt: TGTGCCAGCAGCTTACGACAGGGGGGTTCCTATAATTCACCCCTCCACTTT
j_gene: TRBJ1-6
v_gene: TRBV13
d_gene: TRBD1
len: 17
abundance: .

CDR3aa: CASSTVPGQWTYEQYF
CDR3nt: TGTGCCAGCAGTACAGTTCCGGGACAGTGGACCTACGAGCAGTACTTC
j_gene: TRBJ2-7
v_gene: TRBV6-2/TRBV6-3
d_gene: TRBD1
len: 16
abundance: .

CDR3aa: CASSQEKSIRGYTF
CDR3nt: TGCGCCAGCAGCCAAGAGAAAAGTATTCGGGGCTACACCTTC
j_gene: TRBJ1-2
v_gene: TRBV4-3
d_gene: .
len: 14
abundance: once

CDR3aa: CASSYGGIGNQPQHF
CDR3nt: TGTGCCAGCAGTTACGGCGGGATCGGCAATCAGCCCCAGCATTTT
j_gene: TRBJ1-5
v_gene: TRBV6-2/TRBV6-3
d_gene: .
len: 15
abundance: .

CDR3aa: CASTGTTNTGELFF
CDR3nt: TGTGCCAGCACCGGGACCACGAACACCGGGGAGCTGTTTTTT
j_gene: TRBJ2-2
v_gene: TRBV6-5
d_gene: .
len: 14
abundance: .

CDR3aa: CASSASGPWGGYTF
CDR3nt: TGTGCCAGCAGCGCGTCGGGACCTTGGGGTGGCTACACCTTC
j_gene: TRBJ1-2
v_gene: TRBV9
d_gene: .
len: 14
abundance: .

CDR3aa: CASNDGVTNEKLFF
CDR3nt: TGTGCCAGCAACGACGGCGTGACTAATGAAAAACTGTTTTTT
j_gene: TRBJ1-4
v_gene: TRBV6-6
d_gene: .
len: 14
abundance: .

CDR3aa: CASSPPTRREDRKLFF
CDR3nt: TGTGCCAGCAGCCCCCCAACTCGACGGGAGGATCGGAAACTGTTTTTT
j_gene: TRBJ1-4
v_gene: TRBV3-1/TRBV3-2
d_gene: .
len: 16
abundance: .